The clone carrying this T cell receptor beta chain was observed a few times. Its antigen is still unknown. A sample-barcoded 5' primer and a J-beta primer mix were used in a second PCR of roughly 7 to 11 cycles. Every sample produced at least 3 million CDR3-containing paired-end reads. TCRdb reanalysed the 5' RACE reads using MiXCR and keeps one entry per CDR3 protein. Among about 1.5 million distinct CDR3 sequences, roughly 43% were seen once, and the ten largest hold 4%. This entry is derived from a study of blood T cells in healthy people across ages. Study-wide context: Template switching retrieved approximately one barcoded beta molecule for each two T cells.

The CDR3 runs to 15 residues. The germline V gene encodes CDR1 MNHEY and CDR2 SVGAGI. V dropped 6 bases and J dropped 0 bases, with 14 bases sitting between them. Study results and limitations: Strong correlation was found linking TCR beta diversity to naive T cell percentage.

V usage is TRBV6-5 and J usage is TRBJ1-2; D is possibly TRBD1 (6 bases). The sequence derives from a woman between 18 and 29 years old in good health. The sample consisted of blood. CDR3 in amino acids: CASRRDIAANYGYTF. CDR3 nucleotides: TGTGCCAGCAGGAGGGACATCGCAGCTAACTATGGCTACACCTTC.